The clone carrying this TCR beta chain was observed at least ten times. This specimen comes from a study of spatial heterogeneity in lung cancer. TCRdb re-derived calls from the 5' RACE reads in MiXCR, one entry per CDR3 protein. The sample yields over 70,000 distinct CDR3 sequences, about 8.2% seen once. The CDR3 contains 15 residues. Germline assignment: CDR1 SGHTA and CDR2 FQGNSA. After removal of 5 bases from V and 3 bases from J, the junction contained 2 bases not matched to a gene. Time point in this sample: blood at routine non-recurrence follow-up after resection. This TCR was recovered from a female donor with early-stage non-small cell lung cancer. The sequencing here drew on PBMCs, taken at follow-up. The chain joins TRBV7-2 to TRBJ2-1; 12 bases agree with TRBD2. DNA for the CDR3: TGTGCCAGCAGCCGGACTAGCGGGATCTACAATGAGCAGTTCTTC. Amino acids: CASSRTSGIYNEQFF.